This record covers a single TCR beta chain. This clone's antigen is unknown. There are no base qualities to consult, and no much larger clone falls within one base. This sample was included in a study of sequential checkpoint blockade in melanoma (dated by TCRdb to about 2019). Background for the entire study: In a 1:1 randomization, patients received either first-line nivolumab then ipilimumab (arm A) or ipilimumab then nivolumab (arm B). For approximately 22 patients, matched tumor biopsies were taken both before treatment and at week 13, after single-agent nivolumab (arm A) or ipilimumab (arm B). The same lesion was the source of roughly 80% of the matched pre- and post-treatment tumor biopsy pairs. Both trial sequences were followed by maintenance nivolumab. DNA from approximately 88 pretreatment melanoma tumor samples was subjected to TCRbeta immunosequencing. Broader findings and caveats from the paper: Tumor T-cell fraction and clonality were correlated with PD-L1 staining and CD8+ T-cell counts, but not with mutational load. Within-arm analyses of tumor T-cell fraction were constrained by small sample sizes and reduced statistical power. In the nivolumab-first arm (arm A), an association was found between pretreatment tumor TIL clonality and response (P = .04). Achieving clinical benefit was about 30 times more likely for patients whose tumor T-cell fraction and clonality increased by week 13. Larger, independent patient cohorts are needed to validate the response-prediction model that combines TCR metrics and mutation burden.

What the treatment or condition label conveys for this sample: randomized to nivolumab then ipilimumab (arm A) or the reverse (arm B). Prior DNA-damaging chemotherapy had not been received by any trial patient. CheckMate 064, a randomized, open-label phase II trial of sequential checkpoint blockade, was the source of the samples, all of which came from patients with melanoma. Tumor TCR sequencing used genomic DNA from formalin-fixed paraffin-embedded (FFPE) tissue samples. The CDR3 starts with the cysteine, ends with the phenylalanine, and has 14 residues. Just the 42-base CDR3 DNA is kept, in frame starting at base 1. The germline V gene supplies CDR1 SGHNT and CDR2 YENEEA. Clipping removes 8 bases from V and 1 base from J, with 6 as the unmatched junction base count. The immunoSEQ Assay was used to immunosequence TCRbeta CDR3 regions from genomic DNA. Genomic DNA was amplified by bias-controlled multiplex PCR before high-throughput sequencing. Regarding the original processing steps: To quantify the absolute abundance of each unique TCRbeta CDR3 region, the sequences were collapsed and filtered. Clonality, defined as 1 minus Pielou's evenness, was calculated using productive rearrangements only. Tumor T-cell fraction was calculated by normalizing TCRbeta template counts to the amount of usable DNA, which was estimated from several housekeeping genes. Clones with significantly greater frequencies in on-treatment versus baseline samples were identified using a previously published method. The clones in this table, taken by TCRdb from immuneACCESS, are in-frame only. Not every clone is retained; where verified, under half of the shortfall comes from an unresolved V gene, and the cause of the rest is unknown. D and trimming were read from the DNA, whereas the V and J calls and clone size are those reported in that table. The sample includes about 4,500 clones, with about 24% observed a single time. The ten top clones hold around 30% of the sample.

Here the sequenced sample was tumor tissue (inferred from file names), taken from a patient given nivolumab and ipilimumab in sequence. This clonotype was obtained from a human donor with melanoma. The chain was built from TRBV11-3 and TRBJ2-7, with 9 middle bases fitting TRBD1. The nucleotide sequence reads TGTGCCAGCGACCCGGGACAGGGTTCCTACGAGCAGTACTTC. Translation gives CASDPGQGSYEQYF.